This passage covers 4 T cell receptor beta chains from one sample sequenced in a study of beta chain features in type 1 diabetes. Investigators reverse transcribed all isolated RNA, so they sequenced expressed TCRB transcripts. Using immunoSEQ multiplex PCR, the repertoire was profiled, and TCRdb retains in-frame clones only, with some absent. The sample has some 250,000 clones, 27% seen once. The source material was central memory CD4+ T cells from blood. These receptors came from a man aged 25-40 years in good health.

V usage is TRBV6-5 and J usage is TRBJ2-7; 7 bases fit TRBD2. Per the germline V gene, CDR1 is MNHEY and CDR2 is SVGAGI. The CDR3 consists of 15 residues. With V trimmed by 6 bases and J by 6 bases, 14 bases remained unmatched. The chain's CDR3 is CASSRAGVTQGEQYF. The CDR3 DNA reads TGTGCCAGCAGCCGGGCGGGAGTTACCCAAGGCGAGCAGTACTTC.

The CDR3 sequence is CASSERGQELSSSPLHF. The CDR3, as DNA: TGTGCCAGCAGTGAAAGGGGACAGGAGCTGTCGAGTTCACCCCTCCACTTT. The J gene is TRBJ1-6, the V gene TRBV6-1; 8 bases agree with TRBD1. The CDR3 is made up of 17 amino acids. V shed 2 bases and J 9 bases; nucleotides not matched to a gene: 12. Per germline, CDR1 MNHNS and CDR2 SASEGT.

The chain uses TRBV9 and TRBJ2-5, with D possibly being TRBD2 (5 bases). V was trimmed by 2 bases and J by 2 bases, leaving 16 bases between them. The CDR3 extends over 16 amino acids. Germline V CDR1 and CDR2: SGDLS, YYNGEE. The CDR3 loop reads CASSVSPGSAQETQYF. The CDR3 bases are TGTGCCAGCAGCGTGTCCCCTGGTAGCGCTCAAGAGACCCAGTACTTC.

Notes on this clone: Distinct nucleotide sequences in the sample also encode this CDR3. The chain links TRBV11-3 to TRBJ2-1, with TRBD2 matching over 8 bases. Germline-derived CDR1 and CDR2 are SGHNT and YENEEA. The V segment lost 0 bases and the J segment 7 bases; nucleotides outside the gene matches: 5. The CDR3 loop spans 15 amino acids. This CDR3 reads CASSLDRASGNEQFF. The CDR3 DNA reads TGTGCCAGCAGCTTAGATCGGGCTAGCGGGAATGAGCAGTTCTTC. The full variable domain, in which reference TRBV11-3 and TRBJ2-1 provide the parts outside the CDR3, is EAGVVQSPRYKIIEKKQPVAFWCNPISGHNTLYWYLQNLGQGPELLIRYENEEAVDDSQLPKDRFSAERLKGVDSTLKIQPAELGDSAVYLCASSLDRASGNEQFFGPGTRLTVL.